These 5 T cell receptor beta chains were all obtained from the same sample, sequenced in a study of T cells after yellow fever vaccination. TCRdb analysed the 5' RACE reads with MiXCR anew, one entry per CDR3 protein. The sample lists hundreds of thousands of distinct CDR3 sequences, roughly 12% occurring once. The sequenced sample was PBMCs, obtained on the day of the yellow fever booster vaccination. The receptors derive from a young man who received the YFV17D yellow fever vaccine.

There are a few counts of this clonotype. The chain is built from TRBV6-5 and TRBJ2-3; D is perhaps TRBD1 or TRBD2 (5 bases each). The germline V gene has CDR1 MNHEY and CDR2 SVGAGI. The CDR3 has 14 amino acids. The V gene lost 2 bases and the J gene lost 2 bases, with 8 bases spanning the gap. The CDR3 sequence is CASSYGGYTDTQYF. The CDR3 DNA sequence: TGTGCCAGCAGTTACGGGGGATACACAGATACGCAGTATTTT.

This clonotype was observed at least ten times. The chain carries TRBV5-1 and TRBJ2-5; the D gene is possibly TRBD1 (6 bases). V was pared by 1 base and J by 4 bases, with 14 bases between. The CDR3 consists of 15 residues. CDR1 is SGHRS and CDR2 is YFSETQ in the germline V gene. The CDR3 spells CASSLLGGGGETQYF. In DNA, the CDR3 is TGCGCCAGCAGCTTGCTTGGTGGGGGCGGAGAGACCCAGTACTTC.

This chain links TRBV6-5 with TRBJ2-7; D uncertain. CDR1 and CDR2 from the germline V gene are MNHEY and SVGAGI. CDR3 length: 15 amino acids. The V gene lost 0 bases and the J gene lost 7 bases, with 16 bases spanning the gap. The CDR3 nucleotides read TGTGCCAGCAGTTACTCGCCCCGCAGACTTCCAGAGCAGTACTTC. As protein: CASSYSPRRLPEQYF.

V usage is TRBV9 and J usage is TRBJ2-1; 10 nucleotides match TRBD2. The CDR3 has 16 residues. Per germline, CDR1 SGDLS and CDR2 YYNGEE. J gave up 1 base and V 3 bases, and 4 bases lay outside the gene matches. The CDR3 is CASSASGSGSYNEQFF. CDR3 DNA: TGTGCCAGCAGCGCTAGCGGGAGCGGTTCCTACAATGAGCAGTTCTTC.

The chain uses TRBV20-1 and TRBJ2-1; 13 nucleotides align to TRBD2. The V and J ends lost 6 bases and 1 base, in that order; junction bases with no gene match: 3. The CDR3 spans 15 residues. Germline V gene sequence: CDR1 DFQATT, CDR2 SNEGSKA (reference sequence). CDR3 DNA sequence: TGCAGTGCGCGACTAGCGGGAGGATCCTACAATGAGCAGTTCTTC. Its translation is CSARLAGGSYNEQFF.